This is a list of T cell receptor beta chains from one sample in a study of T cells in Graves' hyperthyroidism and ophthalmopathy. TCRdb processed the multiplex PCR reads anew with MiXCR; each CDR3 protein has one entry. Of about 620,000 distinct CDR3 sequences detected, about 17% appear once; the ten largest clones hold 3% to 4%. The source material was blood. The receptors were gathered from a woman aged 25 to 39 with Graves' hyperthyroidism. Each CDR3 is given with its conserved first and last residue. Fields, in order: clone size, D gene, J gene, V gene, CDR3 DNA, CDR3 protein. A D gene is named only where the DNA matches it firmly. Clone size appears in some rows only: once, few, many, or a class for an expanded clone.

size: few; D: NA; J: TRBJ2-7; V: TRBV4-2; DNA: TGTGCCAGCAGCCAAGGAGGCTTTCCCTACGAGCAGTACTTC; CDR3: CASSQGGFPYEQYF
size: many; D: TRBD2; J: TRBJ2-1; V: TRBV12-3/TRBV12-4; DNA: TGTGCCAGCAGTGGGACTAGCGGGGAGCAGTTCTTC; CDR3: CASSGTSGEQFF
size: many; D: NA; J: TRBJ2-1; V: TRBV3-1; DNA: TGTGCCACCGGTGGACAGTACAATGAGCAGTTCTTC; CDR3: CATGGQYNEQFF
size: NA; D: NA; J: TRBJ1-4; V: TRBV5-1; DNA: TGCGCCAGCAGCTTGGCGGGGGCGTTAGGTGAAAAACTGTTTTTT; CDR3: CASSLAGALGEKLFF
size: NA; D: TRBD2; J: TRBJ2-1; V: TRBV5-1; DNA: TGCGCCAGCAGCTTGGTCAGCGGGAGGGCCGACTATGAGCAGTCCTTC; CDR3: CASSLVSGRADYEQSF
size: many; D: NA; J: TRBJ2-7; V: TRBV20-1; DNA: TGCAGTGCTAGCGGGAATACCTACGAGCAGTACTTC; CDR3: CSASGNTYEQYF
size: NA; D: TRBD2; J: TRBJ2-7; V: TRBV20-1; DNA: TGCAGTGCTAGAGGGGCGGGAGGAGCTTACGAGCAGTACTTC; CDR3: CSARGAGGAYEQYF
size: few; D: TRBD1; J: TRBJ2-7; V: TRBV15; DNA: TGTGCCACCAGCAGAAGCCGGACAGGGCCAGCCTACGAGCAGTACTTC; CDR3: CATSRSRTGPAYEQYF
size: many; D: TRBD1; J: TRBJ2-5; V: TRBV12-3/TRBV12-4; DNA: TGTGCCAGCAGTCCCCGGACAGGATTAGAGACCCAGTACTTC; CDR3: CASSPRTGLETQYF
size: many; D: NA; J: TRBJ2-1; V: TRBV30; DNA: TGTGCCTGGAGTGTTCCTAGCCTGTTAGGGCAGTTCTTC; CDR3: CAWSVPSLLGQFF
size: many; D: NA; J: TRBJ2-1; V: TRBV7-9; DNA: TGTGCCAGCAGCCAGGCCCGTCGTGAGCAGTTCTTC; CDR3: CASSQARREQFF
size: many; D: TRBD2; J: TRBJ2-7; V: TRBV20-1; DNA: TGCAGTGCTCTAAGACTAGCGGGATCTGAGCAGTACTTC; CDR3: CSALRLAGSEQYF
size: few; D: NA; J: TRBJ2-1; V: TRBV7-2; DNA: TGTGCCAGCAGCTTAGAGGTTTTTGGGGGGCTAGGATCGAATGAGCAGTTCTTC; CDR3: CASSLEVFGGLGSNEQFF
size: NA; D: NA; J: TRBJ2-2; V: TRBV5-1; DNA: TGCGCCAGCAGCGGGGAAAGAAACACCGGGGAGCTGTTTTTT; CDR3: CASSGERNTGELFF
size: many; D: NA; J: TRBJ2-1; V: TRBV12-3/TRBV12-4; DNA: TGTGCCAGCAGGCCTGACTCGGCCTACAATGAGCAGTTCTTC; CDR3: CASRPDSAYNEQFF
size: many; D: NA; J: TRBJ2-7; V: TRBV20-1; DNA: TGCAGTGCCGGGGCGGGATTATACGAGCAGTACTTC; CDR3: CSAGAGLYEQYF
size: few; D: NA; J: TRBJ2-5; V: TRBV4-1; DNA: TGCGCCAGCAGCCAAGGAATGAACAGGGTTACCCCCCTCCAAGAGACCCAGTACTTC; CDR3: CASSQGMNRVTPLQETQYF
size: many; D: NA; J: TRBJ2-1; V: TRBV6-1; DNA: TGTGCCAGCAGTGAAGGGTCCGGTTGGGGGTACAATGAGCAGTTCTTC; CDR3: CASSEGSGWGYNEQFF
size: NA; D: TRBD2; J: TRBJ2-4; V: TRBV7-2; DNA: TGTGCCAGCAGCTTAGGAGGAACTAGCGGGATTAACATTCAGTACTTC; CDR3: CASSLGGTSGINIQYF
size: NA; D: NA; J: TRBJ2-2; V: TRBV14; DNA: TGTGCCAGCAGTCACGGGAGCCCCACCGGGGAGCTGTTTTTT; CDR3: CASSHGSPTGELFF
size: NA; D: NA; J: TRBJ1-2; V: TRBV9; DNA: TGTGCAGCTCAGGGCCCCTATGGCTACACCTTC; CDR3: CAAQGPYGYTF
size: many; D: NA; J: TRBJ2-1; V: TRBV30; DNA: TGTGCCTGGGGGTGGAGTTTAGGATACAATGAGCAGTTCTTC; CDR3: CAWGWSLGYNEQFF
size: NA; D: TRBD2; J: TRBJ2-7; V: TRBV11-2; DNA: TGTGCCAGCAGCTTAGTTCCGGGACTAGCGGGAACAAGCGAGCAGTACTTC; CDR3: CASSLVPGLAGTSEQYF
size: NA; D: TRBD2; J: TRBJ2-1; V: TRBV7-2; DNA: TGTGCCAGCAGCTTTGGGGGGACTAGCGGGAGAAATGAGCAGTTCTTC; CDR3: CASSFGGTSGRNEQFF
size: NA; D: NA; J: TRBJ2-5; V: TRBV20-1; DNA: TGCAGTGCTAGTAGACAGGCAGGAGAGACCCAGTACTTC; CDR3: CSASRQAGETQYF
size: many; D: NA; J: TRBJ2-3; V: TRBV12-3/TRBV12-4; DNA: TGTGCCACCGGGACAGATACGCAGTATTTT; CDR3: CATGTDTQYF
size: few; D: NA; J: TRBJ2-1; V: TRBV24-1; DNA: TGTGCCACCAGTGATCCGGACGTACCCGAGCAGTTCTTC; CDR3: CATSDPDVPEQFF
size: NA; D: NA; J: TRBJ1-4; V: TRBV7-9; DNA: TGTGCCAGCAGCTTCGGGACGTTGAATGAAAAACTGTTTTTT; CDR3: CASSFGTLNEKLFF
size: many; D: TRBD1; J: TRBJ1-2; V: TRBV27; DNA: TGTGCCAGCAGTTTACGGACAGGGAGCGGGTATGGCTACACCTTC; CDR3: CASSLRTGSGYGYTF
size: NA; D: TRBD1; J: TRBJ2-7; V: TRBV20-1; DNA: TGCAGTGCTACCCGGGACAGGGCTACCGAGCAGTACTTC; CDR3: CSATRDRATEQYF
size: NA; D: TRBD2; J: TRBJ2-1; V: TRBV6-2/TRBV6-3; DNA: TGTGCCAGCAGTAACCAACTAGCGGGAGAGGGCAATGAGCAGTTCTTC; CDR3: CASSNQLAGEGNEQFF
size: NA; D: NA; J: TRBJ1-4; V: TRBV6-1; DNA: TGTGCCAGCAGTGAGTCGATGGGGCGGTTTTTT; CDR3: CASSESMGRFF
size: many; D: TRBD1; J: TRBJ1-1; V: TRBV7-2; DNA: TGTGCCAGCAGCCCACATCCCGCCGGGACAGGCGACACTGAAGCTTTCTTT; CDR3: CASSPHPAGTGDTEAFF
size: many; D: NA; J: TRBJ1-1; V: TRBV18; DNA: TGTGCCAGCTCGGGAGGGCTTATGAACACTGAAGCTTTCTTT; CDR3: CASSGGLMNTEAFF
size: NA; D: TRBD1; J: TRBJ1-4; V: TRBV9; DNA: TGTGCCAGCAGCGCAAGGACAGGGAGGCATGAAAAACTGTTTTTT; CDR3: CASSARTGRHEKLFF
size: few; D: NA; J: TRBJ1-2; V: TRBV18; DNA: TGTGCCAGCTCACCACAATACCGGGAGGGCTACACCTTC; CDR3: CASSPQYREGYTF
size: many; D: TRBD1; J: TRBJ1-5; V: TRBV20-1; DNA: TGCAGTGCTAGGGGTACAGGGGGCTGGGATCAGCCCCAGCATTTT; CDR3: CSARGTGGWDQPQHF
size: NA; D: NA; J: TRBJ2-1; V: TRBV12-3/TRBV12-4; DNA: TGTGCCAGCAGTTTTGGGGGAGTTAGCAATGAGCAGTTCTTC; CDR3: CASSFGGVSNEQFF
size: many; D: TRBD2; J: TRBJ2-7; V: TRBV20-1; DNA: TGCAGTGCTAGAGGAAGAGTTGCCGGGAGGGCGCAATACGAGCAGTACTTC; CDR3: CSARGRVAGRAQYEQYF
size: NA; D: NA; J: TRBJ2-3; V: TRBV4-1; DNA: TGCGCCAGCAGCCAAGGGGGCGTGTCGGGAGATACGCAGTATTTT; CDR3: CASSQGGVSGDTQYF
size: many; D: NA; J: TRBJ1-1; V: TRBV13; DNA: TGTGCCAGCAGCCACGGTCTGGCCCCCGGAGCTTTCTTT; CDR3: CASSHGLAPGAFF
size: many; D: NA; J: TRBJ1-1; V: TRBV29-1; DNA: TGCAGCGTTGAAGAGGCGCAGGGAGGCACTGAAGCTTTCTTT; CDR3: CSVEEAQGGTEAFF
size: NA; D: NA; J: TRBJ2-1; V: TRBV20-1; DNA: TGCAGTGCGACGAATCTTTCCAATGAGCAGTTCTTC; CDR3: CSATNLSNEQFF
size: few; D: NA; J: TRBJ2-7; V: TRBV7-3; DNA: TGTGCCAGCAGCGCAAATCCAGGGGAGTACGAGCAGTACTTC; CDR3: CASSANPGEYEQYF
size: few; D: NA; J: TRBJ1-2; V: TRBV6-2/TRBV6-3; DNA: TGTGCCAGCACCACAGGGAACTATGGCTACACCTTC; CDR3: CASTTGNYGYTF
size: NA; D: NA; J: TRBJ1-2; V: TRBV19; DNA: TGTGCCAGTAGTAATTTTACCGGACTCTATGGCTACACCTTC; CDR3: CASSNFTGLYGYTF